The text below deals with one T cell receptor (beta chain). Germline assignment: CDR1 SGHRS and CDR2 YFSETQ. The CDR3 is 17 amino acids. Losses at the gene ends were 4 bases for V and 2 bases for J; bases not matched to a gene: 7. This record belongs to a study of blood T cell repertoires in COVID-19. Study-level background: Sites across the United States, Italy and Spain contributed samples from acute and convalescent COVID-19. PBMCs, B-cell-depleted T cells, or T cells provided the cDNA or gDNA that made up the material.

As originally analysed: By means of reference gene primer amplification, nucleated cell counts were estimated. Produced via immunoSEQ multiplex PCR; TCRdb's table is partial and in-frame only. That table furnishes V, J and clone size, whereas the DNA furnished D and trimming. The table has around 63,000 clones, roughly 84% seen once. This chain connects TRBV5-1 to TRBJ2-6; 9 bases line up with TRBD1. The TCR sequence derives from a woman in her 70s with acute or convalescent COVID-19. Source material: peripheral blood. CDR3 bases: TGCGCCAGCAGCCAGGGACAGGGTGTCGCTGGGGCCAACGTCCTGACTTTC. The encoded protein is CASSQGQGVAGANVLTF.